This TCR beta chain appears in the sequencing data of a study of immune heterogeneity within non-small cell lung tumors (dated by TCRdb to 2016 to 2019). Context from the whole study: By histology, the tumors included 10 to 11 non-squamous carcinomas, several squamous cell carcinomas and 1 tumor not otherwise specified. Neoantigen binding to each patient's HLA alleles was predicted with netMHCpan-3.0 for mutant peptides of 8 to 11 amino acids. TCR repertoires were analyzed from around 57 tumor loci of approximately 16 patients, whereas transcriptome data were available for only 40 to 50 loci from 12 patients. The study combined whole-exome sequencing, RNA-seq and TCR beta repertoire sequencing of multiple spatially distinct regions from each NSCLC tumor to examine intratumoral immune heterogeneity.

The TCR beta CDR3 region was amplified with a multiplex PCR system, in which a first round of roughly 10 cycles was run using 32 V-gene forward and 13 J-gene reverse primers. A QIAGEN Multiplex PCR Kit was used for first-round PCR, and the primer sequences were filed in Chinese patent CN105087789A. A second PCR round added Illumina universal primers using the Phusion High-Fidelity PCR Kit. The TCR libraries underwent paired-end sequencing with a read length of 151 bp on the Illumina HiSeq X Ten platform. For the original study's pipeline: Cutadapt was used to discard reads without multiplex PCR primers, PEAR merged the read pairs, and MiXCR with default settings called the CDR3 regions. Repertoire diversity used Shannon entropy, and clonality was computed as one minus Shannon entropy divided by ln of productive unique sequence count. A clonotype counted as a dominant or high-frequency T-cell clone when its frequency was 0.5% or higher. TCRdb reprocessed the public reads (quality trimming at Q25 with fastp, clone calling with MiXCR) and kept in-frame beta chains. Duplicate CDR3 protein sequences are folded into a single record with the most common DNA and genes. TCRdb's processing, not the authors' own work, is the source of the V and J calls. The sample table holds 3,700 or so distinct CDR3 sequences, of which 25% to 35% were seen once. The ten largest clones add up to approximately 13% of the sample.

The investigation overall reported the following: A moderate positive correlation (R about 0.35), which was statistically significant, linked local T-cell repertoire clonality to local tumor mutational burden. Identical dominant CDR3B clonotypes recurred across loci within a patient, yet different tumor locations also harbored unique high-frequency clones. Individual patients mostly had different high-frequency TCR beta clonotypes.

This clonotype is described as medium-sized (0.01 to 0.1%). The specificity of this receptor is unknown. The record has no base qualities; no much larger clone is one base away. The TCR template was genomic DNA extracted from bulk tumor tissue, and around 0.55 ug of gDNA was amplified for each sample. During surgery, multiple biopsies were taken from each primary tumor, with sampling sites spaced as far apart as possible within the tumor mass. The study cohort was described as untreated and was composed of newly diagnosed NSCLC cases undergoing curative surgery. Donors were about 16 newly diagnosed non-small cell lung cancer patients undergoing surgery with curative intent. Two independent pathologists examined the resected tumor masses. Sequencing was performed only on DNA and RNA samples of high quality. From the germline V gene, CDR1 is SGHVS and CDR2 is FQNEAQ. There are 15 amino acids in the CDR3, from cysteine to phenylalanine inclusive. Kept here is only the CDR3 DNA, which spans 45 bases and is read in frame from base 1. Trimmed from V: 5 bases; trimmed from J: 2 bases; junction bases lacking a gene match: 6.

The sequence derives from a man in his fifties or sixties with non-small cell lung cancer. Source material: lung tumor tissue. The chain is encoded by TRBV7-8 joined to TRBJ2-3; TRBD2 lines up with 8 middle nucleotides. The nucleotides are TGTGCCAGCAGCACCCAAGCGGGAGACACAGATACGCAGTATTTT. Its translation reads: CASSTQAGDTDTQYF.